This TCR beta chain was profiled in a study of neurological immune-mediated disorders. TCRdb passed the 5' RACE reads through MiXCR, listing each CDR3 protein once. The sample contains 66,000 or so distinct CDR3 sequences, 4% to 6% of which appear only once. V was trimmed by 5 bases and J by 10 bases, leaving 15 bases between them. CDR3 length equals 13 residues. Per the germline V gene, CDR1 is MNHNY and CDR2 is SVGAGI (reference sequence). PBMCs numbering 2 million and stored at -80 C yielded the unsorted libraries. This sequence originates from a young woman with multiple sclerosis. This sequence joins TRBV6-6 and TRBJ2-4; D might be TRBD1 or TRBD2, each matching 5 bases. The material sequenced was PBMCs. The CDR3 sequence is CASSPRDVLIQYF. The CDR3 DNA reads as TGTGCCAGCAGTCCCCGGGACGTTTTGATTCAGTACTTC.